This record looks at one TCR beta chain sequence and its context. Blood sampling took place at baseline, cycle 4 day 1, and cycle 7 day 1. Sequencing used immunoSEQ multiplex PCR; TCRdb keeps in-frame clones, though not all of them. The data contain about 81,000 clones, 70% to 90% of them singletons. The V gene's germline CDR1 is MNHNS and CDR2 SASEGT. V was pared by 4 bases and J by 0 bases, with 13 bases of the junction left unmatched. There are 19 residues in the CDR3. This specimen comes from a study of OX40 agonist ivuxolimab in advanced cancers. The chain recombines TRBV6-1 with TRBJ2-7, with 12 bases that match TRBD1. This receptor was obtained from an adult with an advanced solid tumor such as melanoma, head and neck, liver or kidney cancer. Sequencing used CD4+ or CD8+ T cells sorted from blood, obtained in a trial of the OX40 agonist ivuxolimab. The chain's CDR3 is CASSGPRDRGPRSSYEQYF. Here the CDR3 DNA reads TGTGCCAGCAGTGGCCCCCGGGACAGGGGGCCAAGGAGCTCCTACGAGCAGTACTTC.